This entry lists 7 T cell receptor beta chains sequenced from one sample in a study of T cell responses to AZD1222 COVID-19 vaccine. Using immunoSEQ multiplex PCR, the repertoire was profiled, and TCRdb retains in-frame clones only, with some absent. The table includes about 140,000 clones, approximately 88% detected once. The specimen was peripheral blood, collected on day 0 of AZD1222 vaccination. These receptor sequences come from an adult in good health.

V is TRBV28 and J is TRBJ2-2; D may correspond to TRBD1 or TRBD2 (5 bases each). The V end lost 2 bases, the J end lost 0 bases, and 13 bases lay between the germline ends. Germline V gives CDR1 MDHEN, CDR2 SYDVKM. The CDR3 totals 17 residues. The chain's CDR3 is CASSLVGEPTNTGELFF. The CDR3 nucleotides are TGTGCCAGCAGTTTAGTGGGGGAACCTACGAACACCGGGGAGCTGTTTTTT.

The rearrangement links TRBV6-2 or TRBV6-3 to TRBJ1-5; TRBD1 matches 11 bases. Looked up from germline, CDR1 is MNHEY and CDR2 is SVGEGT. V lost 6 bases and J lost 9; bases outside the gene matches: 10. This CDR3 comprises 15 residues. The DNA for the CDR3 is TGTGCCAGCAGCCCCCGGACAGGGGGCGTACGGCCCCAGCATTTT. Amino acid sequence: CASSPRTGGVRPQHF.

This clone was counted a single time. The rearrangement uses TRBV7-2 and TRBJ1-2; 9 nucleotides align to TRBD1. Germline CDR1 and CDR2: SGHTA and FQGNSA. The V and J ends lost 5 bases and 3 bases, in that order; junction bases with no gene match: 4. This CDR3 region has 14 residues. The CDR3 DNA reads TGTGCCAGCAGCCCGCGGACAGGGGACTATGGCTACACCTTC. Its translation: CASSPRTGDYGYTF.

V is TRBV2 and J is TRBJ1-1; possible D gene TRBD1, 5 bases. Trimming took 8 bases from V and 1 from J, leaving 20 bases between them. CDR3 length: 16 residues. Germline V gene lookup returns CDR1 SNHLY and CDR2 FYNNEI. The CDR3 sequence: CASREQIRAENTEAFF. In nucleotides, the CDR3 is TGTGCCAGCCGCGAGCAAATCAGGGCGGAGAACACTGAAGCTTTCTTT.

The rearrangement uses TRBV9 and TRBJ1-3; weak D call: TRBD1 (5 bases). Germline V gene data show CDR1 as SGDLS and CDR2 as YYNGEE. The CDR3 has 20 amino acids. V was pared by 0 bases and J by 0 bases, with 22 bases between. The CDR3: CASSVAQTLQTADSGNTIYF. CDR3 bases: TGTGCCAGCAGCGTAGCTCAAACCTTGCAGACAGCTGACTCTGGAAACACCATATATTTT.

The chain joins TRBV29-1 to TRBJ1-5; D gene ambiguous. V was pared by 5 bases and J by 4 bases, with 9 bases between. This CDR3 is built from 12 residues. Germline CDR1 SQVTM, CDR2 ANQGSEA. For the CDR3, the DNA is TGCAGCGTTCAGGTGTCGAATCAGCCCCAGCATTTT. This translates into CSVQVSNQPQHF.

V and J are TRBV6-2 or TRBV6-3 and TRBJ2-3, with D maybe TRBD2 (5 bases). V shed 0 bases and J shed 1 base, with 5 bases lying between them. The CDR3 has 14 residues. Looked up from germline, CDR1 is MNHEY and CDR2 is SVGEGT. CDR3 in DNA: TGTGCCAGCAGTTACTCTAGCGGCACAGATACGCAGTATTTT. This sequence encodes CASSYSSGTDTQYF.